Presented here are 27 T cell receptor beta chains from one specimen sequenced in a study of blood T cell repertoires in COVID-19. Generated by immunoSEQ multiplex PCR, the TCRdb table keeps only in-frame clones and is missing some. This sample has hundreds of thousands of clones, with over 75% found just once. The sample comprised PBMCs or T cells enriched from blood (not recorded which). Receptors originate from a woman aged 30 to 39 who had recovered from COVID-19.

The chain employs TRBV7-6 and TRBJ2-2, with TRBD2 matching over 8 bases. The CDR3 runs 16 residues. After removal of 6 bases from V and 7 bases from J, the junction contained 13 bases not matched to a gene. The germline CDR1 and CDR2 sequences are SGHVS and FNYEAQ. CDR3 DNA sequence: TGTGCCAGCAGTCCCCCTAAGCGGGAGTTCAACGGGGAGCTGTTTTTT. As protein: CASSPPKREFNGELFF.

On this clone itself: This sample also contains other DNA sequences that code for the same CDR3. The rearrangement uses TRBV15 and TRBJ1-5; weak D call: TRBD1 (5 bases). The CDR3 is 14 amino acids. The V end was cut by 2 bases, the J end by 4 bases, with 9 bases between. Germline V lookup: CDR1 LNHNV, CDR2 YYDKDF (reference sequence). CDR3 region: CATSRRGQNQPQHF. CDR3 nucleotide sequence: TGTGCCACCAGCAGAAGGGGCCAAAATCAGCCCCAGCATTTT. Filled out from reference TRBV15 and TRBJ1-5, the complete variable domain reads DAMVIQNPRYQVTQFGKPVTLSCSQTLNHNVMYWYQQKSSQAPKLLFHYYDKDFNNEADTPDNFQSRRPNTSFCFLDIRSPGLGDTAMYLCATSRRGQNQPQHFGDGTRLSIL.

The CDR3 nucleotides read TGTGCAAGTCCCACGGGGTGTGAAAACATTCAGTACTTC. It encodes CASPTGCENIQYF. The chain couples TRBV12-2 to TRBJ2-4; the D segment call TRBD2 is taken from the table without a DNA check. TRBV12-2 corresponds to a pseudogene. There are 13 residues in the CDR3.

The V and J genes are TRBV5-4 and TRBJ2-7; 10 positions match TRBD2. Losses at the gene ends were 4 bases for V and 2 bases for J; bases not matched to a gene: 9. The CDR3 spans 16 residues. In germline, CDR1 is SGHNT, CDR2 YYREEE (reference sequence). The DNA of the CDR3 is TGTGCCAGCAGCCCCTGGACTAGCGGAGGGGCCTACGAGCAGTACTTC. This codes for CASSPWTSGGAYEQYF.

This rearrangement joins TRBV4-1 to TRBJ2-1; D is unclear. V lost 1 base to trimming and J lost 4 bases, with 11 bases between them. The CDR3 runs 15 residues. The germline CDR1 and CDR2 sequences are MGHRA and YSYEKL. The CDR3 reads CASSQGQTLYNEQFF. CDR3 in DNA: TGCGCCAGCAGCCAAGGGCAAACCCTTTACAATGAGCAGTTCTTC.

The J gene is TRBJ2-1, the V gene TRBV10-2, with D possibly being TRBD2 (5 bases). Trimming pared 6 bases from V and 8 bases from J, leaving 11 bases between. CDR1 WSHSY and CDR2 SAAADI come from the germline V gene. CDR3 length: 12 amino acids. DNA of the CDR3: TGCGCCAGCAGGGTCCCCGGGGATGAGCAGTTCTTC. Translating gives CASRVPGDEQFF.

The chain links TRBV30 to TRBJ1-2; no clear D. This CDR3 region has 13 residues. Trimming cost V 1 base and J 2 bases, with 8 bases left between them. Looked up from germline, CDR1 is GTSNPN and CDR2 is SVGIG (reference sequence). CDR3 loop: CAWSDMLNYGYTF. CDR3 DNA sequence: TGTGCCTGGAGTGATATGCTAAACTATGGCTACACCTTC.

V gene TRBV5-4 combines with J gene TRBJ2-7; tentatively, D is TRBD1 (5 bases). The CDR3 length is 14 residues. Germline assignment: CDR1 SGHNT and CDR2 YYREEE (reference sequence). Between the trimmed V and J ends, which lost 0 bases and 3 bases, there was a span of 10 bases. CDR3 residues: CASSLGQKNYEQYF. CDR3 nucleotides: TGTGCCAGCAGCTTGGGACAGAAGAACTACGAGCAGTACTTC.

The CDR3 is CASSGPRVGQGNEQFF. As DNA, the CDR3 is TGTGCCAGCAGTGGACCCCGCGTCGGACAGGGCAATGAGCAGTTCTTC. The chain has TRBV2 and TRBJ2-1; 8 bases fit TRBD1. With 4 bases clipped from V and 6 bases from J, the junction kept 11 bases outside the gene matches. In germline, CDR1 is SNHLY, CDR2 FYNNEI. CDR3 length equals 16 residues.

This chain connects TRBV7-9 to TRBJ2-7; the match to TRBD1 covers 11 bases. Germline loops: CDR1 SEHNR, CDR2 FQNEAQ (reference sequence). The V segment lost 0 bases and the J segment 6 bases; nucleotides outside the gene matches: 4. The CDR3 loop spans 15 amino acids. This CDR3 is CASSLAQDRGPEQYF. The CDR3, as DNA: TGTGCCAGCAGCTTAGCCCAGGACAGGGGGCCCGAGCAGTACTTC.

This clone showed up just once. The chain links TRBV10-1 to TRBJ2-2, with 10 bases aligning to TRBD2. J lost 4 bases, V lost 4 bases, and 6 bases had no gene match. The CDR3 covers 16 residues. Germline CDR1 reads WNHNN; CDR2 reads SYGVQD (reference sequence). CDR3 sequence (DNA): TGCGCCAGCAGTGTCTCCCAGCGGGGGGGCACCGGGGAGCTGTTTTTT. It is translated as CASSVSQRGGTGELFF.

This chain uses TRBV15 with TRBJ1-2, with TRBD1 identical over 7 bases. This CDR3 has 16 residues. Germline trimming cut 1 base from V and 7 bases from J; bases unmatched to any gene: 12. The germline CDR1 and CDR2 sequences are LNHNV and YYDKDF (reference sequence). The CDR3 protein is CATSRADTGTASGYTF. The CDR3 DNA sequence: TGTGCCACCAGCAGAGCCGATACCGGGACAGCAAGTGGCTACACCTTC.

This sequence joins TRBV28 and TRBJ1-2, with a possible D match to TRBD1 (5 bases). Germline-derived CDR1 and CDR2 are MDHEN and SYDVKM. The CDR3 runs to 15 residues. V was trimmed by 6 bases and J by 4 bases, leaving 18 bases between them. CDR3 bases: TGTGCCAGCAGGGGGGGGGAGAGCCGGAGCTATGGCTACACCTTC. Translated: CASRGGESRSYGYTF.

This chain uses TRBV28 with TRBJ1-1; possible D gene TRBD1, 6 bases. There are 14 residues in the CDR3. Germline assignment: CDR1 MDHEN and CDR2 SYDVKM. Trimming shortened V by 10 bases and J by 1 base, and 16 bases separated the two germline ends. DNA for the CDR3: TGTGCCACTACTGAGGGGGGGCGGAACACTGAAGCTTTCTTT. Amino acid sequence: CATTEGGRNTEAFF.

The chain is built from TRBV27 and TRBJ1-2; 8 positions agree with TRBD1. Germline assignment: CDR1 MNHEY and CDR2 SMNVEV (reference sequence). The CDR3 runs 14 residues. J gave up 7 bases and V 5 bases, and 9 bases lay outside the gene matches. The CDR3 nucleotides are TGTGCCAGCAGTCCGCAGGGACAGGAAGGTGGCTACACCTTC. The encoded protein is CASSPQGQEGGYTF.

The rearrangement joins TRBV28 to TRBJ1-1; 9 bases are a match to TRBD1. Looked up from germline, CDR1 is MDHEN and CDR2 is SYDVKM. There are 14 residues in the CDR3. V lost 5 bases to trimming and J lost 5 bases; unmatched junction nucleotides: 6. Here the CDR3 DNA reads TGTGCCAGCAGTCCGGACAGGGGCAGGACTGAAGCTTTCTTT. Translation: CASSPDRGRTEAFF.

The rearrangement uses TRBV5-6 and TRBJ2-4; D gene unclear. The V and J ends lost 0 bases and 4 bases respectively, with 5 bases between them. This CDR3 region has 13 residues. CDR1 and CDR2 from the germline V gene are SGHDT and YYEEEE. CDR3 loop: CASSLGRKNIQYF. CDR3 DNA sequence: TGTGCCAGCAGCTTGGGGCGGAAAAACATTCAGTACTTC.

The chain couples TRBV30 to TRBJ1-1, with D possibly TRBD1 on 5 matching bases. Trimming removed 0 bases from V and 10 bases from J, with 12 bases in between. The CDR3 length is 12 residues. Germline V gene data show CDR1 as GTSNPN and CDR2 as SVGIG (reference sequence). CDR3 coding DNA: TGTGCCTGGAGTGTACAGGCCGGTAGAGCTTTCTTT. Its translation is CAWSVQAGRAFF.

The rearrangement joins TRBV6-2 or TRBV6-3 to TRBJ1-5; tentatively, D is TRBD1 (5 bases). Deletions cut 0 bases from V and 4 bases from J, with 10 bases between. Germline CDR1 is MNHEY and CDR2 is SVGEGT. CDR3 size: 15 residues. CDR3 DNA: TGTGCCAGCAGTTACTCGCAGGGTGCAAATCAGCCCCAGCATTTT. Translating it yields CASSYSQGANQPQHF.

V and J are TRBV9 and TRBJ2-7, with 8 positions matching TRBD2. CDR3 length: 15 residues. Germline V CDR1 and CDR2: SGDLS, YYNGEE. The V segment lost 4 bases and the J segment 4 bases; nucleotides outside the gene matches: 10. The CDR3 coding sequence is TGTGCCAGCAGCATTCGGGGGGGCCTAACGTACGAGCAGTACTTC. Its protein product is CASSIRGGLTYEQYF.

The V and J genes are TRBV12-3 or TRBV12-4 and TRBJ2-7; D gene unclear. V was trimmed by 5 bases and J by 6 bases, leaving 11 bases between them. The CDR3 has 12 residues. CDR3 coding DNA: TGTGCCAGCAGTCCCGAGGTAGGCGAGCAGTACTTC. It codes for CASSPEVGEQYF.

The chain recombines TRBV19 with TRBJ1-2; D is ambiguous. The germline CDR1 and CDR2 sequences are LNHDA and SQIVND (reference sequence). The CDR3 totals 14 residues. With 3 bases removed from V and 2 bases from J, the gap between germline ends came to 10 bases. The CDR3 sequence: CASSMSGGNYGYTF. The CDR3 DNA sequence: TGTGCCAGTAGTATGTCAGGAGGGAACTATGGCTACACCTTC. Variable domain in full (rest from reference TRBV19 and TRBJ1-2): DGGITQSPKYLFRKEGQNVTLSCEQNLNHDAMYWYRQDPGQGLRLIYYSQIVNDFQKGDIAEGYSVSREKKESFPLTVTSAQKNPTAFYLCASSMSGGNYGYTFGSGTRLTVV.

This clone was counted once. The J gene is TRBJ2-3, the V gene TRBV5-1; D is perhaps TRBD2 (6 bases). Trimming pared 2 bases from V and 0 bases from J, leaving 10 bases between. Germline V CDR1 and CDR2: SGHRS, YFSETQ. The length of the CDR3 is 15 residues. The CDR3 region has the DNA TGCGCCAGCAGCTTAACGGGAGTTAGCACAGATACGCAGTATTTT. Translation: CASSLTGVSTDTQYF.

Only one count was recorded for this clone. The chain carries TRBV7-8 and TRBJ1-1, with a tentative D call TRBD1 (6 bases). V lost 0 bases and J 1 base, leaving 12 bases between the germline ends. CDR3 length: 16 amino acids. Germline CDR1 reads SGHVS; CDR2 reads FQNEAQ. The CDR3 DNA is TGTGCCAGCAGCTTAGCGGGACATTCTCCGAACACTGAAGCTTTCTTT. Translation gives CASSLAGHSPNTEAFF.

The rearrangement joins TRBV12-5 to TRBJ2-5; TRBD1 agrees at 8 bases. The germline V gene encodes CDR1 LGHNT and CDR2 FRNRAP. This CDR3 region has 14 residues. J lost 5 bases, V lost 6 bases, and 8 bases had no gene match. CDR3 in DNA: TGTGCTAGTGGCTTCCAGGGGGCAGGGGAGACCCAGTACTTC. Translated: CASGFQGAGETQYF. The full variable domain, in which reference TRBV12-5 and TRBJ2-5 provide the parts outside the CDR3, is DARVTQTPRHKVTEMGQEVTMRCQPILGHNTVFWYRQTMMQGLELLAYFRNRAPLDDSGMPKDRFSAEMPDATLATLKIQPSEPRDSAVYFCASGFQGAGETQYFGPGTRLLVL.

J is TRBJ1-1 and V is TRBV5-1, with 9 bases that match TRBD1. V was clipped by 5 bases and J by 3 bases; unmatched bases: 8. CDR1 SGHRS and CDR2 YFSETQ come from the germline V gene. The CDR3 is 15 residues long. The CDR3 coding sequence is TGCGCCAGCAGGGAAGGGACAGGGCTAGACACTGAAGCTTTCTTT. Its translation is CASREGTGLDTEAFF.

This chain links TRBV12-3 or TRBV12-4 with TRBJ1-1; tentatively, D is TRBD1 (5 bases). This CDR3 comprises 11 residues. Trimming shortened V by 6 bases and J by 6 bases, and 8 bases separated the two germline ends. As DNA, the CDR3 is TGTGCCAGCAGCGGAGGGGCTGAAGCTTTCTTT. Its protein is CASSGGAEAFF.